This T cell receptor (beta chain) was captured in a study of OX40 agonist ivuxolimab in advanced cancers. Regarding the study in general: The costimulatory receptor OX40 (CD134) was targeted by ivuxolimab, a fully human IgG2 agonistic monoclonal antibody. Intravenous ivuxolimab was administered to patients every 2 weeks at six dose levels: 0.01, 0.1, 0.3, 1.5, 3 and 10 mg/kg. Among the approximately 50 dose-escalation patients, about 19 had hepatocellular carcinoma, roughly 15 melanoma, 9 renal cell carcinoma and 9 head and neck cancer. A male proportion of under 85% and a mean age of approximately 62 years, ranging from about 20 to 79, were recorded for the dose-escalation cohort. Prior anti-PD-1, anti-PD-L1 or anti-CTLA-4 therapy was permitted, and checkpoint inhibitors had been received by about 36% of dose-escalation patients. Partial responses were achieved by three dose-escalation patients, of whom one had hepatocellular carcinoma and two had cutaneous melanoma. Peripheral TCRbeta sequencing was intended to test whether TCR sequence diversity was altered and clonal T-cell expansion was caused by ivuxolimab. The monotherapy dose-escalation portion (N ≈ 50 patients) of the phase I ivuxolimab trial is reported in the paper.

The CDR1 and CDR2 encoded by the germline V gene are MDHEN and SYDVKM. CDR3 length: 16 amino acids, cysteine to phenylalanine. Kept here is only the CDR3 DNA, which spans 48 bases and is read in frame from base 1. V loses 2 bases, J loses 0 bases, and the germline ends lie 11 bases apart. Details on this clone: What this receptor recognizes is not known. Base qualities were left out, and no much larger clone turns up one base away.

Patients with a history of autoimmune disease or receiving systemic immunosuppression were excluded from the trial. Peripheral blood for TCR sequencing was collected from all dose cohorts at baseline, on cycle 4 day 1, and on cycle 7 day 1. The samples were drawn from a first-in-human, open-label, multicenter phase I dose-escalation trial of ivuxolimab. The trial enrolled adults with locally advanced or metastatic head and neck squamous cell, hepatocellular, melanoma or renal cell carcinoma. CD4+ and CD8+ T cells were sorted separately from peripheral blood before TCR sequencing. Study-wide findings and limitations: Clonal expansion of both CD4+ and CD8+ blood T cells was observed from baseline to week 6 at doses 0.1 to 3.0 mg/kg. The antigen specificity of the peripheral T cells that underwent clonal expansion was not determined. In partial responders in the 0.1-3.0 mg/kg groups, normalized peripheral clonal expansion was found to be among the lowest, especially among CD8+ T cells. Low levels of normalized T-cell clonal expansion were also seen in some patients who did not respond. On average, CD8+ T cells showed more expanded clones than CD4+ T cells after ivuxolimab.

Genomic DNA was isolated from the sorted cells so that the TCRbeta CDR3 region could be sequenced. The immunoSEQ Assay was used to sequence the TCRbeta CDR3 regions. TCRdb obtained this table from immuneACCESS and retained in-frame rearrangements with V and J assigned. These tables miss some clones; where compared with another copy, unresolved V genes account for less than half of the shortfall, and the remainder is unexplained. The sample table shows 75,000 to 80,000 clones, and about 83% are seen once. The ten largest account for approximately 0.8% of the sample. Sequenced here: CD4+ or CD8+ T cells sorted from blood, sampled in a trial of the OX40 agonist ivuxolimab. The chain couples TRBV28 to TRBJ1-3; the D gene identity is not certain. This receptor was identified in an adult with an advanced solid tumor such as melanoma, head and neck, liver or kidney cancer. CDR3 loop: CASSLGLPSSGNTIYF. The DNA sequence is as follows: TGTGCCAGCAGTTTAGGGTTGCCGAGCTCTGGAAACACCATATATTTT.